This TCR beta chain stems from a study of blood T cell repertoires in COVID-19. The overall study: In each case, the material was cDNA or gDNA derived from T cells, B-cell-depleted T cells, or PBMCs.

Per the original methods: The assay estimated nucleated cells by amplifying reference gene primers. The protocol was immunoSEQ multiplex PCR, while the TCRdb copy is restricted to in-frame clones and leaves out a portion. That table supplies the V and J calls and clone size; D and trimming were determined from the DNA. The sample records 200,000 or so clones, about 89% being singletons. The junction had 11 bases not matched to a gene; V was cut back by 0 bases and J by 4 bases. Germline-derived CDR1 and CDR2 are KGHSH and LQKENI. The length of the CDR3 is 18 residues. This chain links TRBV18 with TRBJ2-1, with 8 bases fitting TRBD2. The specimen was peripheral blood. The clonotype comes from a man in his 60s who had recovered from COVID-19. The CDR3 is CASSPPRGASGSYNEQFF. As DNA, the CDR3 is TGTGCCAGCTCACCACCGAGGGGGGCCAGCGGGAGTTACAATGAGCAGTTCTTC.